The T cell receptor (beta chain) described here comes from a study of technical replicates of blood from a handful of donors. With V trimmed by 5 bases and J by 9 bases, 6 bases remained unmatched. The CDR3 runs to 13 residues. Germline V gene sequence: CDR1 MNHNY, CDR2 SVGAGI (reference sequence). Clones were read by immunoSEQ multiplex PCR, and TCRdb kept only the in-frame ones, dropping some. The repertoire consists of some 74,000 clones, with around 97% occurring once and the leading ten covering more than 0.25%. The receptor's source is a human donor in good health. The V gene is TRBV6-6, the J gene TRBJ1-2, with TRBD1 matching 10 bases. Sequenced input: T cells isolated from PBMCs. This CDR3 is CASSPGQGTSYTF. The CDR3 coding sequence is TGTGCCAGCAGTCCGGGACAGGGGACGAGCTACACCTTC.